This T cell receptor beta chain comes out of a study of identifying expanded T cells in peripheral blood. The study, taken as a whole, reports: Two-week clone count variance significantly increased as total template count grew. Technical replicates showed roughly 1.2 changed clones; two weeks approximately 15; four weeks 19.

No infections or other immune events were documented during collection. CDR3 length: 16 amino acids. Trimming stripped 1 base from V and 2 bases from J, with 14 bases between. The germline gives CDR1 PRHDT, CDR2 FYEKMQ (reference sequence). With regard to this clone: Antigen: not known.

Sequenced by immunoSEQ multiplex PCR; TCRdb stores in-frame clones only, minus some. Among about 100,000 clones, approximately 88% were seen once, and the ten largest hold 13% to 15%. This clonotype was sampled from a person aged 18 to 75 in good health. The V gene is TRBV13, the J gene TRBJ1-1, with a possible D match to TRBD1 (6 bases). The sequenced sample was blood. CDR3 sequence reads: CASSLDGEGVNTEAFF. CDR3 nucleotides: TGTGCCAGCAGCTTAGATGGGGAGGGGGTAAACACTGAAGCTTTCTTT.